Following are 6 T cell receptor beta chains from one sample sequenced in a study of shared clonotypes between healthy human individuals. TCRdb's copy holds only in-frame clones and misses some; the assay was immunoSEQ multiplex PCR. The sample lists around 1,100,000 clones, 70% to 80% occurring once. Sequenced: memory CD4+ T cells from PBMCs. Specified subset: CD45RA-negative fraction. The receptors shown here come from a man in his late teens or twenties in good health. Some clones in this sample may be carry-over from other donors' samples.

The chain couples TRBV11-1 to TRBJ2-1; tentatively, D is TRBD2 (6 bases). Per germline, CDR1 SGHAT and CDR2 FQDESV (reference sequence). V was pared by 2 bases and J by 9 bases, with 17 bases between. The CDR3 totals 15 residues. The CDR3 sequence is CASSLSLGGTIEQFF. CDR3 nucleotide sequence: TGTGCCAGCAGCTTAAGCCTAGGCGGGACCATTGAGCAGTTCTTC.

As for this clone: This clone may be a read error of a much larger clone one base away. The chain employs TRBV30 and TRBJ2-6, with no clear D. Germline V gene lookup returns CDR1 GTSNPN and CDR2 SVGIG (reference sequence). There are 11 residues in the CDR3. CDR3 region: CAWSVTEVLAF. CDR3 nucleotides: TGTGCCTGGAGTGTAACAGAAGTCCTGGCTTTC.

The rearrangement joins TRBV5-6 to TRBJ1-5; TRBD1 is a possible D gene (5 bases). This CDR3 comprises 15 residues. From germline, CDR1 is SGHDT and CDR2 YYEEEE. V was cut by 2 bases and J by 1 base, with 10 bases left in between. CDR3 residues: CASSLWGLSNQPQHF. In DNA, the CDR3 is TGTGCCAGCAGCTTATGGGGACTGAGCAATCAGCCCCAGCATTTT.

Notes on this clone: Other DNA sequences in the same sample also yield this CDR3. The chain combines TRBV30 with TRBJ2-5; D might be TRBD2 (6 bases). From germline, CDR1 is GTSNPN and CDR2 SVGIG (reference sequence). Trimming stripped 4 bases from V and 5 bases from J, with 8 bases between. The CDR3 is 11 amino acids. In nucleotides, the CDR3 is TGTGCCTGGACTGGAGGGGAGACCCAGTACTTC. Its protein product is CAWTGGETQYF.

On this clone: The junction differs from germline at one of its ends, possibly a read error. The V call is TRBV28, the J call TRBJ1-1; 8 nucleotides align to TRBD1. Germline CDR1 is MDHEN and CDR2 is SYDVKM. The CDR3 covers 13 residues. The DNA of the CDR3 is TGTGCCAACAGTTTAGACAGGGGCGGGGAAGCTTTCTTT. The encoded protein is CANSLDRGGEAFF.

The rearrangement uses TRBV7-7 and TRBJ2-1, with D unclear. This CDR3 comprises 13 residues. The V gene's germline CDR1 is SSHAT and CDR2 FNYEAQ (reference sequence). Deletions cut 5 bases from V and 3 bases from J, with 8 bases between. The CDR3 sequence: CASSLTLYNEQFF. CDR3 in DNA: TGTGCCAGCAGCCTTACACTCTACAATGAGCAGTTCTTC.